The T cell receptor beta chain described here comes from a study of regulatory T cells in long-lasting Graves disease. Study outcomes and limitations: TCR diversity in persistent Graves' patients was below that of newly diagnosed ones.

Time point here: newly diagnosed GD, antithyroid drugs for less than 3 months. From PBMCs, RNA was extracted and then used to make the TCR library. iRepertoire HTBI primers and Arm-PCR of CDR3 regions built TCR beta libraries. One entry per CDR3 protein results from TCRdb running MiXCR on the multiplex PCR reads. This table has a few hundred thousand distinct CDR3 sequences, around 15% appearing once. This clonotype was counted at least ten times. What it recognizes is unknown. Trimming stripped 5 bases from V and 2 bases from J, with 15 bases between. The germline V gene has CDR1 MDHEN and CDR2 SYDVKM. The CDR3 sequence is 16 residues long. The data were also submitted as part of a second study, on T cells in Graves' hyperthyroidism and ophthalmopathy. This second study notes: A set of HTBI primers served as the primers for a first-round RT-PCR of the TCR CDR3.

The sequenced sample was peripheral blood mononuclear cells (PBMCs), obtained at new diagnosis, from a patient treated with antithyroid drugs. The TCR comes from a man in his forties or fifties with Graves disease. The V and J genes are TRBV28 and TRBJ2-2; tentative D call: TRBD1 (5 bases). The CDR3 bases are TGTGCCAGCAGTCCATCGACAGAGCCAAACACCGGGGAGCTGTTTTTT. This sequence encodes CASSPSTEPNTGELFF.